This T cell receptor (beta chain) was captured in a study of OX40 agonist ivuxolimab in advanced cancers. The data were produced by immunoSEQ multiplex PCR, yet TCRdb's version contains in-frame clones alone and is incomplete. The top ten clones hold over 0.7% of a sample with approximately 58,000 clones, 70% to 90% of them seen once. This clonotype originated in an adult with an advanced solid tumor such as melanoma, head and neck, liver or kidney cancer. The specimen comprised CD4+ or CD8+ T cells sorted from blood, sampled in a trial of the OX40 agonist ivuxolimab.

The CDR3 coding sequence is TGTGCCAGCAGCCCGGGACAGGGGGGCGCATATGGCTACACCTTC. Amino acids: CASSPGQGGAYGYTF. This sequence joins TRBV7-2 and TRBJ1-2, with 11 positions matching TRBD1. V shed 5 bases and J 5 bases; nucleotides not matched to a gene: 7. In germline, CDR1 is SGHTA, CDR2 FQGNSA. CDR3 length equals 15 residues.